This T cell receptor (beta chain) was documented in a study of cytomegalovirus exposure and HLA in healthy donors (dated by TCRdb to the late 2010s). Study-wide context: An earlier analysis of about 530 of the donors reported 250 to 300 Gb of sequence data and approximately 120 million unique TCR beta sequences obtained from 150 million to 200 million T cells. About 280 gigabases of sequencing data and 70 million to 100 million unique TCR sequences made up an early release that covered over 550 HLA-typed donors. The genetic ancestry cluster associated with self-reported Caucasian donors included over 65% of the approximately 410 genotyped donors. The study was designed to test whether signatures of past pathogen exposure could be identified by cataloging public T cell receptors. Using immunosequencing, the study profiled T cell repertoires from about 610 subjects and related those repertoires to cytomegalovirus serostatus. Along with the approximately 650-subject first cohort, a separate validation cohort of around 110 different subjects was used. To predict cytomegalovirus infection status, the study combined high-throughput TCR immunosequencing, statistical association of individual TCRs with disease status, and machine learning. A later analysis re-examined previously published TCR beta repertoires from several hundred donors and added high-resolution HLA genotyping to investigate patterns of TCR occurrence. Rather than drawing on any new phenotypic data, the later analysis identified candidate immune exposures from TCR beta sequences and the way those sequences occurred across donors. In an earlier analysis of roughly 580 of the donors, high-throughput TCR beta sequencing was used to judge whether each TCR beta V gene segment behaved as functional or pseudogenic. Alongside the repertoire data, information on donor age, sex, ethnicity and CMV serostatus was compiled. A later genetic analysis took genome-wide SNP genotypes for about three fifths of the 666 donors and used that subset as a discovery cohort. All discovery cohort repertoires had been generated using a single sequencing platform. HLA typing covered class I and class II loci at four-digit resolution. The number of donors typed differed by locus, with roughly 620-630 for A, B, C, DRB1 and DQB1, more than 500 for DQA1, about 610 for DPA1, and around 460 for DPB1. Several DR-DQ haplotypes were handled as single units for association and clustering because linkage in the cohort was strong. Across 300 to 400 genotyped donors of the cohort, an average of about 220,000 unique TCR beta nucleotide sequences per donor were sequenced, and roughly 20% of those sequences were non-productive. Paper-wide results and their limitations: The 87-base-pair reads could not distinguish some IMGT-functional V segments, including TRBV6-2 and TRBV6-3, so those segments were excluded. Most TCR sequences were observed very rarely across donors, whereas some public TCRs were present in many individuals. This cohort had only TCR beta chains sequenced, and the lack of alpha or paired-chain data limited which features could be detected. The classifier was reported to diagnose cytomegalovirus status with high specificity and sensitivity in both the original and validation cohorts. Roughly uniform sequencing depth across donors was assumed in presence/absence analyses, although this assumption may not hold. A later analysis reported that several top co-occurrence clusters appeared linked to parvovirus B19, influenza, CMV and Epstein-Barr virus. An association between a missense DCLRE1C variant and V-gene and J-gene trimming of TCR beta chains was found in a later genetic analysis and replicated in an independent cohort. In vitro tests confirmed that a few of the cytomegalovirus-associated TCR beta chains recognize cytomegalovirus antigens. When HLA alleles, especially DR and DQ, strongly co-occurred, attributing TCR associations to individual alleles was difficult. In a later analysis, HLA-associated TCR beta chains were found to be more clonally expanded and to have lower generation probabilities than equally common non-associated chains. A further reported finding was that TCR beta sequences accurately predicted the HLA-A and HLA-B alleles for most subjects in the first cohort. Specific HLA alleles were associated with roughly 17,000 TCR beta sequences at a false discovery rate of 0.05 in a later analysis. According to the authors, the approach could potentially be generalized to other disease states and immunological phenotypes. The only immune exposure information available for the cohort was CMV serostatus. An earlier analysis of roughly 570 of the donors showed that most TCR beta V segments appeared in productive rearrangements either about 90% or about 30% of the time, which broadly matched IMGT annotations. HLA typing was unavailable for some donors at each locus, so association tests used only the typed subset. Correlated functional status among segregating V segments might reflect linkage disequilibrium, but an unknown experimental factor could not be ruled out. A group of highly shared sequence variants was considered likely to be a technical artifact of the sequencing pipeline. The earlier analysis of around 600 of the donors excluded some 15 rarely observed V segments, including chromosome 9 orphons, because counts were too low. A later genetic analysis reported fewer N-insertions in productive TCRs among donors in an Asian-associated ancestry cluster than the approximately 670-donor mean. According to a later analysis, TCR association rates differed among HLA loci, with DRB1 alleles showing the most associated TCRs and HLA-C alleles showing the fewest. A total of fewer than 200 TCR beta chains were listed by the study as associated with cytomegalovirus. Most CMV-associated TCR beta chains appeared to be HLA-restricted in a later analysis, and the HLA associations seemed to be driven largely by CMV exposure.

As to this clone: Its antigen is still unknown. No qualities accompany the bases; no much larger clone lies one base away.

Libraries were constructed by the immunoSEQ multiplex PCR assay. For the multiplex PCR, a mixture combining 60 forward primers for TCR Vbeta segments and 13 reverse primers for TCR Jbeta segments was used. A multiplex PCR assay on genomic DNA amplified the CDR3 region of rearranged TCR beta genes. On the Illumina HiSeq System, the amplified TCR beta libraries were sequenced as 87-base-pair reads. As for how the authors treated the data: Across the roughly 640 repertoires, a later analysis counted tens of millions of unique TCR beta chains, 9.5 million to 12 million of which were shared by at least two donors. Raw reads were error-corrected and collapsed into unique sequences with a nearest-neighbor algorithm that merged closely related sequences to remove PCR and sequencing errors. Alignment of CDR3 sequences to IMGT reference sequences was used to assign V, D and J gene segments. For a sequence to be retained, at least a six-nucleotide match to both a V gene segment and a J gene segment was required. Rearrangements were classified as productive when the CDR3 lacked stop codons and remained in frame with V and J, and all other rearrangements were classified as non-productive. Following IMGT convention, CDR3 was defined as the stretch from the second conserved V-encoded cysteine to the conserved J-encoded phenylalanine. Sequences without an unambiguous match to a single V gene segment were excluded from the earlier analysis of about 600 of the donors. In an earlier analysis of 450 to 700 of the donors, V segments were called functional above 56.7% productive rearrangements and were called segregating when the between-donor standard deviation exceeded 5%. A statistical classification framework was developed to diagnose cytomegalovirus status using the catalog of TCR beta chain sequences. V and J gene assignment, in a later analysis, came from comparing TCR nucleotide sequences with IMGT/GENE-DB human TR gene sequences. The TCRdist pipeline was used in a later analysis to assign CDR3 sequences and most-parsimonious VDJ recombination scenarios. In a later analysis, each TCR beta chain was defined by its CDR3 amino acid sequence together with its V-gene family, and reads without a unique V-gene family were excluded. As a way to deal with suspected cross-contamination and a sequencing artifact, a later analysis dropped approximately 590 nucleotide sequences that were highly shared and had low generation probability. In a later analysis, a clonal expansion index for each public chain was calculated from normalized within-repertoire ranks of inferred template counts. In a later analysis, generation probabilities were computed using a VDJ recombination model fitted to out-of-frame rearrangements, and the results were checked against IGoR. Hypergeometric tests were used in a later analysis to score TCR-TCR, TCR-HLA and TCR-CMV co-occurrence, with a repertoire-size bias correction applied to the TCR pairs. To estimate false discovery rates, a later analysis permuted the HLA or CMV assignments 20 times. A later analysis grouped co-occurring TCRs with DBSCAN, adding TCRdist sequence similarity when clustering within HLA-allele-positive subsets. Co-occurrence clustering excluded repertoires with fewer than 30,000 or more than 120,000 public chains, plus five with anomalous nucleotide sharing. Here the immuneACCESS table is served through TCRdb, limited to in-frame sequences with V and J called. Missing clones are a known gap in these copies; in checked studies unresolved V genes cover under half, and the rest lacks a known reason. V, J and clone size were drawn from that table, and D and trimming were deduced from the DNA. The sample table contains about 160,000 clones; only one count was recorded for around four fifths of them. The ten most abundant clones make up roughly 2% of the sample.

The CDR3, cysteine through phenylalanine, is 16 amino acids long. Only CDR3 DNA is held: 48 bases, read in frame from base 1. In the germline V gene, CDR1 corresponds to SGHAT and CDR2 to FQNNGV. The germline V and J ends show losses of 6 bases and 1 base respectively, and no gene match explains 9 bases of the junction. In total, approximately 700 healthy bone marrow donors made up the cohort. At the time of sampling, every cohort member was nominally healthy, though immune exposures that went unrecorded were likely present. The donor tested CMV seronegative, placing the donor among the 352 seronegative members of the cohort. Each donor provided a peripheral blood sample, and peripheral blood mononuclear cells were used for TCR beta sequencing. The Qiagen DNeasy Blood Extraction Kit was used to extract genomic DNA from the blood cell samples.

This receptor was identified in a female donor in good health and CMV-seronegative. The sequencing sample was made of PBMCs. The chain was built from TRBV11-2 and TRBJ2-3, and 8 junction bases match TRBD2. The DNA sequence is as follows: TGTGCCAGCAGTCAATTCAGCGGGGGACGCACAGATACGCAGTATTTT. The encoded protein is CASSQFSGGRTDTQYF. Supplemented by the reference TRBV11-2 and TRBJ2-3 proteins around the CDR3, the complete variable domain is EAGVAQSPRYKIIEKRQSVAFWCNPISGHATLYWYQQILGQGPKLLIQFQNNGVVDDSQLPKDRFSAERLKGVDSTLKIQPAKLEDSAVYLCASSQFSGGRTDTQYFGPGTRLTVL.